This TCR beta chain was identified during a study of identical twins. Regarding the study as a whole: Rather than following the same donors, the conclusions depended on cross-sectional statistical analysis.

At least ten counts were recorded for this clonotype. Its antigen is currently unknown. Template switching supplied a universal primer site; unique molecular identifiers were carried on the cDNA. A single record per CDR3 protein comes from TCRdb applying MiXCR to the 5' RACE reads. This sample has about 460,000 distinct CDR3 sequences; 14% occur once, and the top ten carry more than 0.5%. Separately, the same data were catalogued under a study of yellow fever vaccine responses in identical twins. This second study notes: Twins reportedly had a vaccine T cell response that seemed partly convergent, partly personalized.

The sample taken for sequencing was CD4+ T cells sorted from blood. The sequence was collected from a woman younger than 35 in good health.

The chain's CDR3 is CASSFPPPAGELFF. CDR3 nucleotides: TGTGCCAGCAGTTTCCCCCCGCCTGCCGGGGAGCTGTTTTTT. The rearrangement links TRBV12-3 or TRBV12-4 to TRBJ2-2; no reliable D call. Trimming removed 3 bases from V and 6 bases from J, with 11 bases in between. The CDR3 is made up of 14 amino acids.